This T cell receptor beta chain was recovered during a study of blood T cell repertoires in COVID-19. Study in general: The United States, Italy and Spain supplied acute and convalescent COVID-19 samples. T cells, B-cell-depleted T cells, or PBMCs provided the cDNA or gDNA that served as material.

Enrolled through a virtual design, the participants were between roughly 18 and 90 years of age and came from under 30 US areas. Participants' own reports of clinical history determined their cohort assignment. TCRdb keeps only in-frame clones here, not all; method: immunoSEQ multiplex PCR. Here the sample spans 250,000 to 300,000 clones, approximately 90% being singletons. V was clipped by 4 bases and J by 3 bases; unmatched bases: 6. The CDR3 loop spans 14 amino acids. Germline V gene sequence: CDR1 SGHDT, CDR2 YYEEEE. The chain joins TRBV5-6 to TRBJ1-2; 7 bases are a match to TRBD1. This TCR was recovered from a woman aged 40 to 49 with acute COVID-19. The material sequenced was PBMCs or T cells enriched from blood (not recorded which). For the CDR3, the DNA is TGTGCCAGCAGCGGTGACAGGGTTGACTATGGCTACACCTTC. It specifies CASSGDRVDYGYTF.